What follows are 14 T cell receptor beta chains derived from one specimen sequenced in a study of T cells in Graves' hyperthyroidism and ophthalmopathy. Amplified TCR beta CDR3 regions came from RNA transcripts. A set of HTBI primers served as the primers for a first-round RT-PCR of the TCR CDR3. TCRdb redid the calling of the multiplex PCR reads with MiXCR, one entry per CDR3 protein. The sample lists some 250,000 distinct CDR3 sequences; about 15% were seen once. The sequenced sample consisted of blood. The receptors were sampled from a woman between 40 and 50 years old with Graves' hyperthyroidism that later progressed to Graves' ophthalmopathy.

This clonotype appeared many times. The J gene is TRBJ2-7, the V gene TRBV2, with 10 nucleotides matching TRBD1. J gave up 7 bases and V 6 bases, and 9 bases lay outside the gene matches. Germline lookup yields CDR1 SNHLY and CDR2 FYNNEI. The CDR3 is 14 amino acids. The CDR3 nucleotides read TGTGCCAGCAGCTTAGGGACAGGGGTCTTGGAGCAGTACTTC. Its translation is CASSLGTGVLEQYF. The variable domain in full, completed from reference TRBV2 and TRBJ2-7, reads EPEVTQTPSHQVTQMGQEVILRCVPISNHLYFYWYRQILGQKVEFLVSFYNNEISEKSEIFDDQFSVERPDGSNFTLKIRSTKLEDSAMYFCASSLGTGVLEQYFGPGTRLTVT.

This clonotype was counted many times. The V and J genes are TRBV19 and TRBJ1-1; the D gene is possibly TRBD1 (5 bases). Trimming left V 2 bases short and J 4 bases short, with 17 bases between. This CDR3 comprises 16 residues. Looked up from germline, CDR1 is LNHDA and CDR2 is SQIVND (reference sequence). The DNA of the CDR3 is TGTGCCAGTAGTATAACCCCCTCCAGGGTCAGCACTGAAGCTTTCTTT. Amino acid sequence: CASSITPSRVSTEAFF.

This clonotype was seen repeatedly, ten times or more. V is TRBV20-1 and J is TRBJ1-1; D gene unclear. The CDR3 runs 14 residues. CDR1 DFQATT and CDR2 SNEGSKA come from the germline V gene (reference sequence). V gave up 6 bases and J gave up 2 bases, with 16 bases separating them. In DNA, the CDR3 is TGCAGTGCGAAAAAAAATTGGGGTAACACTGAAGCTTTCTTT. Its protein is CSAKKNWGNTEAFF.

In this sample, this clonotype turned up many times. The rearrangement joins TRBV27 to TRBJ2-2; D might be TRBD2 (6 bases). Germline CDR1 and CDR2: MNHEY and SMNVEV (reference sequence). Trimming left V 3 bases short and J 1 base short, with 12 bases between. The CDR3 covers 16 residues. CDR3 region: CASSFWDWMNTGELFF. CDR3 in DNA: TGTGCCAGCAGTTTCTGGGACTGGATGAACACCGGGGAGCTGTTTTTT.

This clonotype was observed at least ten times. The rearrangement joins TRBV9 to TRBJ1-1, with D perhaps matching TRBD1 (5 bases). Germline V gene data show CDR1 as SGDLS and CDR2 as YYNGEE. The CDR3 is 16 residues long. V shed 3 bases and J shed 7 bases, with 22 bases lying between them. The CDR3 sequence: CASSAHTGAELGEAFF. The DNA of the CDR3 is TGTGCCAGCAGCGCTCATACAGGAGCGGAGTTGGGTGAAGCTTTCTTT.

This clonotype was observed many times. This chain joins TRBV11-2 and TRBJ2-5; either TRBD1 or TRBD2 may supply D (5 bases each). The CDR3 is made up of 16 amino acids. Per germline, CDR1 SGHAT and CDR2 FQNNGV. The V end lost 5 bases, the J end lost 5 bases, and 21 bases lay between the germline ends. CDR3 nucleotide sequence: TGTGCCAGCAGCGTCTCCCGGGACGTAACTTGGGAGACCCAGTACTTC. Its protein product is CASSVSRDVTWETQYF.

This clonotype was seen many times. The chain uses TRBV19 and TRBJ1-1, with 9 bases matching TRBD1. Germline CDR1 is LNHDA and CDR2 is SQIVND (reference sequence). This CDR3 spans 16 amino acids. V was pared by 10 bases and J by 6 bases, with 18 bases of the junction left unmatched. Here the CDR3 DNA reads TGTGCCACCTTAGGGACAGGGATGTCGAGATTCGCTGAAGCTTTCTTT. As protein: CATLGTGMSRFAEAFF.

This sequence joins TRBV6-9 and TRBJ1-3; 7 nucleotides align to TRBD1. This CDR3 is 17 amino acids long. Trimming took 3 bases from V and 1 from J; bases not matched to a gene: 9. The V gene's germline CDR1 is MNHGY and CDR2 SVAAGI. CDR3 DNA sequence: TGTGCCAGCAGTTACTTTTTACCACAGGGGTCTGGAAACACCATATATTTT. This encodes CASSYFLPQGSGNTIYF.

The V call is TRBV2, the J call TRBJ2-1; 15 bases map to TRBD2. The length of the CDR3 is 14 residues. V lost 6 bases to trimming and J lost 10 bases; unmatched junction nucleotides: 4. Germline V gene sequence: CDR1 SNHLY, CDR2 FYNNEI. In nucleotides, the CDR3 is TGTGCCAGCAGGCGGACTAGCGGGAGGGGGGAGCAGTTCTTC. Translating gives CASRRTSGRGEQFF.

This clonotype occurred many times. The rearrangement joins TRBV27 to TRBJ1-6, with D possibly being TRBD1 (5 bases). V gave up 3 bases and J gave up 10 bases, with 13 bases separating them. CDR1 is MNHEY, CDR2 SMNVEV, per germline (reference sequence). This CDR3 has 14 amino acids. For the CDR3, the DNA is TGTGCCAGCAGTTTCGGGGGTGGATGGTCACCCCTCCACTTT. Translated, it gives CASSFGGGWSPLHF.

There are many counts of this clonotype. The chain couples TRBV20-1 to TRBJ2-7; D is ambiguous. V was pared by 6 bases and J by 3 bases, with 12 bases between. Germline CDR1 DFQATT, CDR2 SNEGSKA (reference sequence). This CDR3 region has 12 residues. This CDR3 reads CSAPAWGYEQYF. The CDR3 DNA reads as TGCAGTGCCCCCGCTTGGGGCTACGAGCAGTACTTC.

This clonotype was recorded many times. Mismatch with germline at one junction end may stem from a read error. In DNA, the CDR3 is TGTGCCAGCAGCTTAATGGCACGCTCCTACAATGAGCAGTCCTTC. Translated: CASSLMARSYNEQSF. The chain recombines TRBV7-9 with TRBJ2-1, with D uncertain. The length of the CDR3 is 15 residues. Looked up from germline, CDR1 is SEHNR and CDR2 is FQNEAQ (reference sequence).

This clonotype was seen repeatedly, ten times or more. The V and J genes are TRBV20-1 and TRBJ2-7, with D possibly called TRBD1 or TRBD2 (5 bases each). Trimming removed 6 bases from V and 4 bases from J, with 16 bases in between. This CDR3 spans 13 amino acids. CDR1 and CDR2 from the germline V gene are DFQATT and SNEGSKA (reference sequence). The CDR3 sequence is CSALLDGAYEQYF. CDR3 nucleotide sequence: TGCAGTGCACTCTTGGACGGGGCGTACGAGCAGTACTTC.

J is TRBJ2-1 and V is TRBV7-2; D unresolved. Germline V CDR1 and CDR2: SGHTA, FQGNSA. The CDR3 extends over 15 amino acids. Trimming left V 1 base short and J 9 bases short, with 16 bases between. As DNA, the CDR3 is TGTGCCAGCAGCTTAGGGGCTGGTTTTGGCGGTGAGCAGTTCTTC. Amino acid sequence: CASSLGAGFGGEQFF.